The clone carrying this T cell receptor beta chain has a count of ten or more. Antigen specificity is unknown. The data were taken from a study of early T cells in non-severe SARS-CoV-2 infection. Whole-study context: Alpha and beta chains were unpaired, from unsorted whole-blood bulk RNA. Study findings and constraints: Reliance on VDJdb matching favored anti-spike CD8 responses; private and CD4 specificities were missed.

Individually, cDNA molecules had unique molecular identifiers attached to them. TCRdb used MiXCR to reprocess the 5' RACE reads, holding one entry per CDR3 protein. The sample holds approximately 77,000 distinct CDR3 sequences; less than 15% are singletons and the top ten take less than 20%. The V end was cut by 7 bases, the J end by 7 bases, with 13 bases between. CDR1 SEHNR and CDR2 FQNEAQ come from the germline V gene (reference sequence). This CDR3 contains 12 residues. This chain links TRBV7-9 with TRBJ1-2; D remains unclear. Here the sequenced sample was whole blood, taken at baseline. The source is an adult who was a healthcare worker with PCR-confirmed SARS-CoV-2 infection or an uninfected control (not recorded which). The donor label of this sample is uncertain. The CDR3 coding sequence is TGTGCCAGCACCCCAACATCCCGTGGCTACACCTTC. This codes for CASTPTSRGYTF. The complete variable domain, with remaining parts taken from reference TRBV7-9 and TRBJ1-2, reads DTGVSQNPRHKITKRGQNVTFRCDPISEHNRLYWYRQTLGQGPEFLTYFQNEAQLEKSRLLSDRFSAERPKGSFSTLEIQRTEQGDSAMYLCASTPTSRGYTFGSGTRLTVV.